This note documents a single T cell receptor beta chain sequence. What this receptor recognizes is not known. Relative to the germline gene, one junction end is altered; a read error may explain this. Library method: 5' RACE. TCRdb lists the instrument as Illumina HiSeq 2500. A second about 6 to 11 cycle PCR used a sample-barcoded 5' primer and a J-beta primer mix. A template-switch 5' adaptor carrying 12 random nucleotides introduced a unique molecular identifier onto each TCR beta cDNA molecule. Each sample yielded at least 3 million CDR3-containing paired-end reads. First-strand cDNA was synthesized from all RNA with the Mint cDNA synthesis kit, primed by a TRBC-specific oligonucleotide. After uracil-DNA glycosylase treatment, a first 18-cycle PCR used universal primers M1SS and BC2_uni_R on all cDNA. For the original study's pipeline: For normalization, 1 million high-quality reads, each with a distinct molecular identifier, were randomly selected from each sample. Instead of being binned into consensus sequences, reads that shared molecular identifiers were thrown out. CDR3 identification, clonotype clustering and error correction used MiTCR with a Q25 quality threshold and the strictest error-elimination algorithm. Lower-bound total TCR beta diversity was estimated with a nonparametric unseen species model using Euler transformation. Using fastp at Q25 and MiXCR, TCRdb reprocessed the public reads and kept productive beta chains. Identical CDR3 proteins give one entry, which carries the most common genes and DNA. TCRdb, not the original authors, processed these V and J calls. This sample holds roughly 1.5 million distinct CDR3 sequences; 35% to 45% were observed only once. Together, the top ten hold around 4% of the sample.

The CDR3 contains 15 residues, cysteine and phenylalanine counted. The read is trimmed to its CDR3 DNA, 45 bases read in frame from base 1. CDR1 LGHDT and CDR2 YNNKEL were looked up in the germline V gene (reference sequence). Donors were 30 to 45 systemically healthy Caucasian individuals from Russia aged about 6 to 100 years. Each donor gave 8 to 10 milliliters of peripheral blood, drawn into EDTA-treated Vacutainer tubes. Ficoll-Paque density-gradient centrifugation was used to isolate PBMCs, with at least 6.5 million per sample. Trizol reagent was used to extract total RNA from PBMCs, with at least 6 micrograms per sample. Naive CD45RAhigh/CD27high T cell percentages were measured by flow cytometry on a PBMC aliquot from every donor. The sample belongs to a study of blood T cells in healthy people across ages (dated by TCRdb to about 2015). Notes on the research overall: In model experiments, template switching captured about one uniquely barcoded TCR beta cDNA molecule for every two T cells. Four age groups were formed from the donors: young (average approximately 15 years), middle-aged (roughly 38), aged (approximately 60) and long-lived (82). Using deep sequencing normalized with unique cDNA molecular identifiers, the study measured how TCR beta repertoire diversity changes with age. To avoid experimental bias, donors of different ages were spread randomly across the sequencing lanes. For two donors (one aged 18 to 29 and one aged 80 or older), the study analyzed two additional independent replicas of 1 million unique cDNA reads from the same blood draw. Broad study findings and their caveats: Since profiling was done on bulk unsorted PBMCs, naive and antigen-experienced compartments could not be conclusively compared. Estimates of total diversity from one million sequenced T cells were regarded as lower bounds and underestimates. Because donor CMV infection status was unknown, age-related changes in expanded clonotypes were potentially confounded. Observed TCR beta diversity per million T cells fell roughly linearly with age, and a significant reduction was already apparent by age roughly 40. Compared with the aged group, the long-lived group had more naive CD4+ T cells, fewer expanded clones and increased TCR diversity, suggesting age selection. The percentage of naive T cells measured by flow cytometry correlated strongly with observed TCR beta diversity.

The specimen was blood. The origin of this receptor is a woman between 18 and 29 years old in good health. Recombination connected TRBV3-1 to TRBJ2-1; the D gene cannot be resolved reliably. The DNA reads as follows: TGTGCCAGCAGCCAAGGACGGCGCCCCTACAAGGAGCAGTTCTTC. This encodes CASSQGRRPYKEQFF.